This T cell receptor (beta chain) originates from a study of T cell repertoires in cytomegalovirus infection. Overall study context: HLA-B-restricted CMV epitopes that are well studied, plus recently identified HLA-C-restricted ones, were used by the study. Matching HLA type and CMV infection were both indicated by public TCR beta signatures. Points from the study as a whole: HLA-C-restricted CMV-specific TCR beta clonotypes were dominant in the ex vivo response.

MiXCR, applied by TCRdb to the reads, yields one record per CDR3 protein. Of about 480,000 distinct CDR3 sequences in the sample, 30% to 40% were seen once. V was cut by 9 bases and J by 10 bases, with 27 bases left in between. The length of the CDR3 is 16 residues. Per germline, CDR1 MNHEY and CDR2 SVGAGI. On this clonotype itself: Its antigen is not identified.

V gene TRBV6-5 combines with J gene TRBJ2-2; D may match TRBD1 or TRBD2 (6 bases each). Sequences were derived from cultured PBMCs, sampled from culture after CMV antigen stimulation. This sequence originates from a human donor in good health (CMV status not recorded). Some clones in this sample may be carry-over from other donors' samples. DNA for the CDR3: TGTGCCAGTGGGGGGAAGGGGGGCCTAGGGTCGAAGGAGCTGTTTTTT. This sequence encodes CASGGKGGLGSKELFF.